This note documents a single T cell receptor beta chain sequence. The data stem from a study of cytomegalovirus exposure and HLA in healthy donors. Researchers ran the PCR with 60 Vbeta and 13 Jbeta primers. Sequencing was performed with immunoSEQ multiplex PCR; in TCRdb, only in-frame clones are kept and a portion is missing. The top ten clones hold approximately 1.8% of a sample with approximately 210,000 clones, over 60% of them seen once. Germline V lookup: CDR1 SGDLS, CDR2 YYNGEE. V was trimmed by 0 bases and J by 4 bases, leaving 10 bases between them. This CDR3 region has 14 residues. The material sequenced was PBMCs. The source is a male donor in good health and CMV-seronegative. This chain joins TRBV9 and TRBJ1-2; D unresolved. Here the CDR3 DNA reads TGTGCCAGCAGCGTAGCGTCGTCAGGCTATGGCTACACCTTC. It is translated as CASSVASSGYGYTF.